This T cell receptor beta chain was documented in a study of cytomegalovirus exposure and HLA in healthy donors (dated 2017 in TCRdb). For context, the study as a whole: An earlier analysis of approximately 640 of the donors reported 276 Gb of sequence data and 120 million or so unique TCR beta sequences from 150 million to 200 million T cells. Of the 300 to 500 genotyped donors, less than 90% were placed in the genetic ancestry cluster associated with self-reported Caucasian donors. Along with the approximately 670-subject first cohort, a separate validation cohort of more than 90 different subjects was used. To decide whether each TCR beta V gene segment behaved as functional or pseudogenic, an earlier analysis of 587 of the donors relied on high-throughput TCR beta sequencing. The study aimed to test whether signatures of past pathogen exposure could be identified by cataloging public T cell receptors. High-throughput TCR immunosequencing, statistical association of individual TCRs with disease status, and machine learning were combined to predict cytomegalovirus infection status. The number of donors typed differed by locus, with roughly 620-630 for A, B, C, DRB1 and DQB1, around 500 for DQA1, 606 for DPA1, and some 470 for DPB1. Four to six DR-DQ haplotypes were handled as single units for association and clustering, since linkage in the cohort was strong. A later analysis re-analyzed previously published TCR beta repertoires from roughly 630 donors and added high-resolution HLA genotyping to study TCR occurrence patterns. Genome-wide SNP genotypes for about 65% of the roughly 700 donors were used in a later genetic analysis, which treated that subset as a discovery cohort. The study used immunosequencing to profile the T cell repertoires of around 600 subjects and linked those repertoires to cytomegalovirus serostatus. The later analysis used no new phenotypic data to find candidate immune exposures, relying instead on TCR beta sequences and their occurrence across donors. All discovery cohort repertoires had been generated on a single sequencing platform. Among 398 genotyped donors of the cohort, an average of about 240,000 unique TCR beta nucleotide sequences was sequenced per donor, of which about 19% were non-productive. Donor age, sex, ethnicity and CMV serostatus were compiled together with the repertoire data. Roughly 300 gigabases of sequencing data and approximately 85 million unique TCR sequences were included in an early release covering roughly 600 HLA-typed donors. Class I and class II HLA loci were covered by the typing at four-digit resolution. What the research found in general, with its limitations: In the study, some 160 TCR beta chains were listed as associated with cytomegalovirus. A later genetic analysis associated a missense DCLRE1C variant with V-gene and J-gene trimming of TCR beta chains, and an independent cohort replicated the association. An earlier analysis of some 590 of the donors showed that most TCR beta V segments appeared in productive rearrangements either about 90% or about 30% of the time, which broadly matched IMGT annotations. Cytomegalovirus status was reported to be diagnosed by the classifier with high specificity and sensitivity in both the original and validation cohorts. Most TCR sequences were seen in very few donors, while some public TCRs were found in many individuals. CMV serostatus was the only immune exposure information available for the cohort. A few of the identified cytomegalovirus-associated TCR beta chains were confirmed in vitro to be specific for cytomegalovirus antigens. Over 15 rarely observed V segments, including chromosome 9 orphons, were excluded from the earlier analysis of about 500 of the donors because counts were too low. According to a later analysis, TCR association rates differed among HLA loci, with DRB1 alleles showing the most associated TCRs and HLA-C alleles showing the fewest. According to a later analysis, most CMV-associated TCR beta chains appeared to be HLA-restricted, and the HLA associations seemed to be driven largely by CMV exposure. Sequencing depth was assumed to be roughly uniform across donors in the presence/absence analyses, though that assumption may not hold. Assigning TCR associations to individual alleles was difficult when HLA alleles, especially DR and DQ, strongly co-occurred. Because the 87-base-pair reads could not distinguish some IMGT-functional V segments, including TRBV6-2 and TRBV6-3, those segments were excluded. The cohort was sequenced for TCR beta chains only, and without alpha or paired-chain data the features that could be detected were limited. Because HLA typing was unavailable for some donors at each locus, only the typed subset was used in association tests. In a later genetic analysis, fewer N-insertions in productive TCRs were reported among donors in an Asian-associated ancestry cluster than the roughly 700-donor mean. A further reported finding was that TCR beta sequences accurately predicted the HLA-A and HLA-B alleles for most subjects in the first cohort. Compared with equally common non-associated chains, HLA-associated TCR beta chains in a later analysis were more clonally expanded and had lower generation probabilities. A cluster of highly shared sequence variants was judged likely to represent a technical artifact of the sequencing pipeline. A later analysis associated 15,000 or so TCR beta sequences with specific HLA alleles at a false discovery rate of 0.05. According to a later analysis, parvovirus B19, influenza, CMV and Epstein-Barr virus appeared linked to several top co-occurrence clusters. Correlated functional status among segregating V segments might reflect linkage disequilibrium, but an unknown experimental factor could not be ruled out. According to the authors, the approach could potentially be generalized to other disease states and immunological phenotypes.

In total, 666 healthy bone marrow donors made up the cohort. At the time of sampling, all cohort members were nominally healthy, though unrecorded immune exposures were likely present. The donor tested CMV seronegative, placing the donor among the 352 seronegative members of the cohort. A peripheral blood sample was provided by each donor, and peripheral blood mononuclear cells were used for TCR beta sequencing. The Qiagen DNeasy Blood Extraction Kit was used to extract genomic DNA from the blood cell samples. For CDR1 and CDR2, the germline V gene lists MGHRA and YSYEKL. Including cysteine and phenylalanine, the CDR3 has 17 amino acids. Of the read, only the CDR3 DNA is kept; its 51 bases are in frame from base 1. The germline V and J ends show losses of 2 bases and 2 bases respectively, and no gene match explains 4 bases of the junction. Library creation used the immunoSEQ multiplex PCR assay. The multiplex PCR relied on a mix of 60 forward primers for TCR Vbeta segments and 13 reverse primers for TCR Jbeta segments. Amplification of the CDR3 region of rearranged TCR beta genes was performed with a multiplex PCR assay on genomic DNA. Amplified TCR beta libraries were sequenced as 87-base-pair reads on the Illumina HiSeq System. The original pipeline was this. In a later analysis, about 80 million unique TCR beta chains were counted across the roughly 610 repertoires, and approximately 11 million of these chains were shared by at least two donors. Raw reads were error-corrected and collapsed into unique sequences with a nearest-neighbor algorithm that merged closely related sequences to remove PCR and sequencing errors. CDR3 sequences were aligned to IMGT reference sequences to assign V, D and J gene segments. For a sequence to be retained, a match of at least six nucleotides to both a V gene segment and a J gene segment was required. A rearrangement counted as productive if the CDR3 had no stop codons and remained in frame with V and J, and every other rearrangement counted as non-productive. CDR3 was defined by IMGT convention, running from the second conserved V-encoded cysteine to the conserved J-encoded phenylalanine. Sequences without an unambiguous match to a single V gene segment were excluded from the earlier analysis of several hundred of the donors. In an earlier analysis of some 590 of the donors, a V segment was called functional when productive rearrangements were above 56.7%, and segregating when the standard deviation between donors exceeded 5%. A statistical classification framework was developed to diagnose cytomegalovirus status using the catalog of TCR beta chain sequences. A later analysis assigned V and J genes by comparing TCR nucleotide sequences with IMGT/GENE-DB human TR gene sequences. The TCRdist pipeline was used in a later analysis to assign CDR3 sequences and most-parsimonious VDJ recombination scenarios. In a later analysis, each TCR beta chain was defined by its CDR3 amino acid sequence together with its V-gene family, and reads without a unique V-gene family were excluded. As a way to deal with suspected cross-contamination and a sequencing artifact, a later analysis dropped 500 to 700 nucleotide sequences that were highly shared and had low generation probability. In a later analysis, a clonal expansion index was calculated for each public chain from normalized within-repertoire ranks of inferred template counts. In a later analysis, generation probabilities were computed with a VDJ recombination model fitted to out-of-frame rearrangements, and the resulting probabilities were checked against IGoR. In a later analysis, hypergeometric tests were used to score TCR-TCR, TCR-HLA and TCR-CMV co-occurrence, with a repertoire-size bias correction applied to TCR pairs. False discovery rates were estimated in a later analysis by permuting HLA or CMV assignments 20 times. In a later analysis, co-occurring TCRs were grouped using DBSCAN, with TCRdist sequence similarity added in when clustering inside HLA-allele-positive subsets. Repertoires with fewer than 30,000 or more than 120,000 public chains, plus five repertoires with anomalous nucleotide sharing, were excluded from co-occurrence clustering. TCRdb carries this immuneACCESS record with in-frame sequences only. Its versions omit some clonotypes, under half of them owing to an unresolved V gene in the studies checked, with the rest unexplained. Clonal size and the V and J genes are those of that table, whereas D and trimming came from the DNA. A total of 100,000 to 150,000 clones appear in this sample, 55% to 75% of them only once. Of the sample, under 5% falls within the top ten clones.

Comment on this clone: Which antigen it targets is not known. Base qualities were left out, and no much larger clone turns up one base away.

The chain joins TRBV4-1 to TRBJ2-1; 12 nucleotides in the junction match TRBD2. The sequencing sample was made of PBMCs. The receptor's source is a man aged 30 to 39 in good health and CMV-seronegative. The CDR3 reads CASSQWTSGVTYNEQFF. The DNA sequence reads TGCGCCAGCAGCCAATGGACTAGCGGGGTGACCTACAATGAGCAGTTCTTC.